The rows below give T cell receptor beta chains drawn from one sample of a study of blood T cell repertoires in COVID-19. Clones were sequenced by immunoSEQ multiplex PCR, and TCRdb holds only the in-frame ones, with some missing. The data show over 130,000 clones, around 90% seen once. The material sequenced was peripheral blood. The receptors stem from a human donor with COVID-19, enrolled during active disease. The donor label of this sample is uncertain. The CDR3 runs from the conserved cysteine through the conserved F or W. Fields, in order: J gene, V gene, clone size, D gene, CDR3 protein, CDR3 DNA. The D gene is left open where the match is weak. Expanded clones are given a class, and other clones once, few, many or no size at all.

j_gene: TRBJ2-6
v_gene: TRBV4-1
abundance: once
d_gene: TRBD1
CDR3aa: CASSQGRQGRTGANVLTF
CDR3nt: TGCGCCAGCAGCCAAGGGCGACAGGGTAGAACTGGGGCCAACGTCCTGACTTTC

j_gene: TRBJ2-5
v_gene: TRBV27
abundance: .
d_gene: .
CDR3aa: CASSFDRLGETQYF
CDR3nt: TGTGCCAGCAGTTTTGACAGATTGGGAGAGACCCAGTACTTC

j_gene: TRBJ2-5
v_gene: TRBV5-5
abundance: .
d_gene: .
CDR3aa: CASSSTSEETQYF
CDR3nt: TGTGCCAGCAGCTCAACTAGTGAAGAGACCCAGTACTTC

j_gene: TRBJ1-1
v_gene: TRBV6-5
abundance: .
d_gene: TRBD1
CDR3aa: CASSHRTGIEAFF
CDR3nt: TGTGCCAGCAGTCACCGGACAGGGATTGAAGCTTTCTTT

j_gene: TRBJ1-3
v_gene: TRBV2
abundance: once
d_gene: TRBD1
CDR3aa: CASSTGVSGNTIYF
CDR3nt: TGTGCCAGCAGTACAGGGGTCTCTGGAAACACCATATATTTT

j_gene: TRBJ1-2
v_gene: TRBV9
abundance: .
d_gene: .
CDR3aa: CASSVGQSPLGYTF
CDR3nt: TGTGCCAGCAGCGTAGGTCAGTCTCCCCTTGGCTACACCTTC

j_gene: TRBJ1-2
v_gene: TRBV6-5
abundance: .
d_gene: .
CDR3aa: CASSYGGGYGYTF
CDR3nt: TGTGCCAGCAGTTACGGGGGCGGCTATGGCTACACCTTC

j_gene: TRBJ2-7
v_gene: TRBV5-1
abundance: .
d_gene: TRBD2
CDR3aa: CASSLESSGYYEQYF
CDR3nt: TGCGCCAGCAGCTTGGAGTCTAGCGGATACTACGAGCAGTACTTC

j_gene: TRBJ1-2
v_gene: TRBV19
abundance: .
d_gene: TRBD1
CDR3aa: CASSSQGALGGYTF
CDR3nt: TGTGCCAGTAGTTCACAGGGGGCGTTAGGTGGCTACACCTTC

j_gene: TRBJ2-5
v_gene: TRBV5-6
abundance: .
d_gene: TRBD1
CDR3aa: CASSLGQGYQETQYF
CDR3nt: TGTGCCAGCAGCCTGGGACAGGGGTACCAAGAGACCCAGTACTTC

j_gene: TRBJ1-1
v_gene: TRBV18
abundance: .
d_gene: TRBD1
CDR3aa: CASSPRSGGGTEAFF
CDR3nt: TGTGCCAGCTCACCACGGTCAGGGGGAGGCACTGAAGCTTTCTTT

j_gene: TRBJ1-3
v_gene: TRBV7-9
abundance: .
d_gene: .
CDR3aa: CASSLGTGSAGNTIYF
CDR3nt: TGTGCCAGCAGCTTAGGCACGGGGTCGGCTGGAAACACCATATATTTT

j_gene: TRBJ2-7
v_gene: TRBV27
abundance: .
d_gene: TRBD2
CDR3aa: CASSTLGLAGAYEQYF
CDR3nt: TGTGCCAGCAGTACCCTGGGACTAGCGGGGGCCTACGAGCAGTACTTC

j_gene: TRBJ2-7
v_gene: TRBV25-1
abundance: once
d_gene: .
CDR3aa: CASSGGGQGGLTYEQYF
CDR3nt: TGTGCCAGCAGTGGAGGGGGCCAGGGGGGTCTTACCTACGAGCAGTACTTC

j_gene: TRBJ2-2
v_gene: TRBV2
abundance: .
d_gene: TRBD2
CDR3aa: CASKTGGPGTGELFF
CDR3nt: TGTGCCAGCAAGACGGGGGGGCCAGGCACCGGGGAGCTGTTTTTT

j_gene: TRBJ2-5
v_gene: TRBV7-9
abundance: once
d_gene: .
CDR3aa: CASSPRGPLLKETQYF
CDR3nt: TGTGCCAGCAGCCCGCGGGGACCGCTTTTAAAAGAGACCCAGTACTTC

j_gene: TRBJ2-7
v_gene: TRBV11-2
abundance: .
d_gene: TRBD2
CDR3aa: CASSPTSGAYEQYF
CDR3nt: TGTGCCAGCAGCCCGACTAGCGGTGCCTACGAGCAGTACTTC

j_gene: TRBJ2-1
v_gene: TRBV5-1
abundance: .
d_gene: .
CDR3aa: CATRAGTYNEQFF
CDR3nt: TGCGCCACCAGGGCGGGAACCTACAATGAGCAGTTCTTC

j_gene: TRBJ2-7
v_gene: TRBV7-9
abundance: .
d_gene: TRBD1
CDR3aa: CASSAGQGSYEQYF
CDR3nt: TGTGCCAGCAGCGCCGGACAGGGCTCCTACGAGCAGTACTTC

j_gene: TRBJ1-1
v_gene: TRBV4-1
abundance: .
d_gene: .
CDR3aa: CASSHLHGGARGTEAFF
CDR3nt: TGCGCCAGCAGCCATCTACACGGGGGGGCGCGTGGAACTGAAGCTTTCTTT

j_gene: TRBJ2-1
v_gene: TRBV11-2
abundance: .
d_gene: .
CDR3aa: CASSLDRSYNEQFF
CDR3nt: TGTGCCAGCAGCCTTGACAGGTCCTACAATGAGCAGTTCTTC

j_gene: TRBJ2-3
v_gene: TRBV6-5
abundance: .
d_gene: TRBD1
CDR3aa: CASRTGADTQYF
CDR3nt: TGTGCCAGCAGAACAGGGGCAGATACGCAGTATTTT

j_gene: TRBJ1-2
v_gene: TRBV6-5
abundance: .
d_gene: TRBD1
CDR3aa: CASSYYQGAVGYTF
CDR3nt: TGTGCCAGCAGTTACTACCAGGGGGCTGTCGGCTACACCTTC

j_gene: TRBJ1-4
v_gene: TRBV24-1
abundance: few
d_gene: .
CDR3aa: CATSDLDGRGSEKLFF
CDR3nt: TGTGCCACCAGTGACCTGGACGGGAGGGGGAGTGAAAAACTGTTTTTT

j_gene: TRBJ2-5
v_gene: TRBV2
abundance: .
d_gene: .
CDR3aa: CATSEQEAQYF
CDR3nt: TGTGCCACCTCCGAGCAGGAGGCCCAGTACTTC